Listed here are 13 T cell receptor beta chains from one sample, sequenced in a study of shared clonotypes between healthy human individuals. Assay: immunoSEQ multiplex PCR; the TCRdb copy retains only in-frame clones and omits some. The sample consists of over 700,000 clones, over 60% of them appearing once. The sample consisted of memory CD4+ T cells sorted from blood. Subset of the sample: CD45RA-negative fraction. The receptors stem from a woman aged 25 to 39 in good health.

The J gene is TRBJ1-5, the V gene TRBV28, with 9 bases matching TRBD1. In germline, CDR1 is MDHEN, CDR2 SYDVKM. The trim removed 8 bases at V and 4 bases at J, leaving 3 bases unmatched. The CDR3 covers 13 residues. CDR3 sequence reads: CASLGQGNQPQHF. DNA of the CDR3: TGTGCCAGCCTGGGACAGGGAAATCAGCCCCAGCATTTT.

The chain links TRBV14 to TRBJ2-7; 10 nucleotides line up with TRBD2. The CDR3 totals 16 residues. V lost 0 bases to trimming and J lost 7 bases; unmatched junction nucleotides: 9. Germline V gives CDR1 SGHDN, CDR2 FVKESK. Here the CDR3 reads CASSQDLLAGVSEQYF. For the CDR3, the DNA is TGTGCCAGCAGCCAAGATCTCCTAGCGGGAGTATCGGAGCAGTACTTC.

This clone appeared once. The rearrangement joins TRBV28 to TRBJ1-5; unclear D gene. The CDR3 covers 15 residues. From germline, CDR1 is MDHEN and CDR2 SYDVKM. V lost 6 bases to trimming and J lost 3 bases, with 15 bases between them. CDR3: CASSPSPGLNQPQHF. DNA for the CDR3: TGTGCCAGCAGCCCGTCGCCAGGCCTCAATCAGCCCCAGCATTTT.

The CDR3 reads CASTLSSSYNEQFF. As DNA, the CDR3 is TGTGCCAGCACCCTGTCTAGCAGCTACAATGAGCAGTTCTTC. The V and J genes are TRBV7-2 and TRBJ2-1; a weak D match, TRBD2 (5 bases). The length of the CDR3 is 14 residues. V gave up 7 bases and J gave up 3 bases, with 13 bases separating them. Germline assignment: CDR1 SGHTA and CDR2 FQGNSA. Complete variable domain (other parts from reference TRBV7-2 and TRBJ2-1): GAGVSQSPSNKVTEKGKDVELRCDPISGHTALYWYRQSLGQGLEFLIYFQGNSAPDKSGLPSDRFSAERTGGSVSTLTIQRTQQEDSAVYLCASTLSSSYNEQFFGPGTRLTVL.

This clone has a single count. The chain recombines TRBV29-1 with TRBJ2-4; 8 nucleotides line up with TRBD1. Per germline, CDR1 SQVTM and CDR2 ANQGSEA. V lost 6 bases, J lost 3 bases, and 7 bases stayed unmatched. The CDR3 extends over 14 amino acids. Written as DNA, the CDR3 is TGCAGCGTGGGACAGGATAGCGACAAAAACATTCAGTACTTC. Translated, it gives CSVGQDSDKNIQYF.

This sequence joins TRBV6-6 and TRBJ1-2; 9 nucleotides agree with TRBD1. J gave up 8 bases and V 7 bases, and 8 bases lay outside the gene matches. Per germline, CDR1 MNHNY and CDR2 SVGAGI (reference sequence). The CDR3 loop spans 13 amino acids. In nucleotides, the CDR3 is TGTGCCAGCACAGAACAGGGGGCGTTGGGCTACACCTTC. Protein product: CASTEQGALGYTF.

The chain combines TRBV27 with TRBJ2-5; 7 bases fit TRBD2. The CDR3 consists of 14 residues. Germline CDR1 is MNHEY and CDR2 is SMNVEV (reference sequence). After removal of 5 bases from V and 5 bases from J, the junction contained 8 bases not matched to a gene. The CDR3 region is CASSHQREGETQYF. In nucleotides, the CDR3 is TGTGCCAGCAGTCATCAGCGGGAAGGGGAGACCCAGTACTTC.

This chain's CDR3 is CASRNTRTSDEQFF. The CDR3 nucleotides are TGTGCCAGCAGAAACACCAGGACAAGCGATGAGCAGTTCTTC. The chain has TRBV5-5 and TRBJ2-1, with a tentative D call TRBD1 (5 bases). The ends were cut back, 5 bases at V and 8 bases at J, with 17 bases in the middle. The CDR3 runs 14 residues. Germline V gene lookup returns CDR1 SGHKS and CDR2 YYEKEE (reference sequence). The whole variable domain, remainder taken from reference TRBV5-5 and TRBJ2-1, is DAGVTQSPTHLIKTRGQQVTLRCSPISGHKSVSWYQQVLGQGPQFIFQYYEKEERGRGNFPDRFSARQFPNYSSELNVNALLLGDSALYLCASRNTRTSDEQFFGPGTRLTVL.

This clone was detected a few times. CDR3 sequence (DNA): TGCGCCAGCAGCCCGCGACAGGGACGGGTTGGAGAGACCCAGTACTTC. Protein sequence: CASSPRQGRVGETQYF. The chain recombines TRBV4-1 with TRBJ2-5; 7 nucleotides line up with TRBD1. Germline V gives CDR1 MGHRA, CDR2 YSYEKL. Germline trimming cut 4 bases from V and 4 bases from J; bases unmatched to any gene: 12. The CDR3 runs to 16 residues.

This chain connects TRBV20-1 to TRBJ2-5; D call uncertain. The J call may not be correct, given that the DNA end is closer to TRBJ2-7. CDR1 and CDR2 (germline): DFQATT, SNEGSKA (reference sequence). The CDR3 contains 11 residues. CDR3 sequence reads: CSATLSYEQYF. DNA of the CDR3: TGCAGTGCTACACTATCCTACGAGCAGTACTTC.

V usage is TRBV7-9 and J usage is TRBJ2-7; a possible D gene is TRBD2 (5 bases). Per the germline V gene, CDR1 is SEHNR and CDR2 is FQNEAQ (reference sequence). V lost 1 base to trimming and J lost 3 bases, with 13 bases between them. The CDR3 extends over 15 amino acids. The chain's CDR3 is CASSLVSGIVYEQYF. The CDR3 DNA is TGTGCCAGCAGCTTAGTGTCGGGGATTGTCTACGAGCAGTACTTC.

About this clone: The sample carries other DNA sequences with the same CDR3. CDR3: CASSLELNTEAFF. The DNA of the CDR3 is TGCGCCAGCAGCTTGGAGTTGAACACTGAAGCTTTCTTT. The chain combines TRBV5-1 with TRBJ1-1; D remains ambiguous. This CDR3 contains 13 residues. With 0 bases removed from V and 0 bases from J, the gap between germline ends came to 3 bases. From germline, CDR1 is SGHRS and CDR2 YFSETQ.

This clone was seen only once. The chain joins TRBV30 to TRBJ2-5; D might be TRBD2 (6 bases). The CDR3 is 12 residues long. Germline CDR1 reads GTSNPN; CDR2 reads SVGIG (reference sequence). The V gene lost 7 bases and the J gene lost 5 bases, with 14 bases spanning the gap. CDR3 residues: CAYTTSLETQYF. The CDR3 DNA follows: TGTGCCTACACGACTAGTCTGGAGACCCAGTACTTC.